Shown below are 24 T cell receptor beta chains from a single sample sequenced in a study of regulatory T cells in long-lasting Graves disease. Through Arm-PCR of CDR3 regions and iRepertoire HTBI primers, TCR beta libraries were built. TCRdb recomputed calls from the multiplex PCR reads with MiXCR, one row per CDR3 protein. The table has about 220,000 distinct CDR3 sequences, about 17% seen once. Noted time point: newly diagnosed GD, antithyroid drugs for less than 3 months. With RNA extracted from PBMCs as input, the TCR library was made. Source: peripheral blood mononuclear cells (PBMCs), taken at new diagnosis, from a patient treated with antithyroid drugs. These receptor sequences come from a female donor with Graves disease.

This clonotype showed up many times. V is TRBV4-1 and J is TRBJ1-1; no clear D. V was pared by 5 bases and J by 4 bases, with 17 bases between. This CDR3 comprises 15 residues. Germline CDR1 reads MGHRA; CDR2 reads YSYEKL. The CDR3 DNA is TGCGCCAGCAGCTACAAAGAGGGTAAAGGCACTGAAGCTTTCTTT. Translation gives CASSYKEGKGTEAFF.

This clonotype was seen at least ten times. The chain is built from TRBV24-1 and TRBJ2-2, with D perhaps matching TRBD2 (6 bases). V lost 1 base to trimming and J lost 3 bases, with 14 bases between them. The germline V gene encodes CDR1 KGHDR and CDR2 SFDVKD. CDR3 length: 17 residues. The CDR3 is CATSDFGGARDTGELFF. CDR3 nucleotide sequence: TGTGCCACCAGTGATTTCGGAGGGGCGAGGGACACCGGGGAGCTGTTTTTT.

This clonotype was recorded at least ten times. V and J are TRBV30 and TRBJ2-3, with TRBD1 as a possible D gene (6 bases). Germline loops: CDR1 GTSNPN, CDR2 SVGIG (reference sequence). The CDR3 consists of 13 residues. The V and J ends lost 4 bases and 0 bases respectively, with 8 bases between them. CDR3 bases: TGTGCCTGGAACAGGGCTAGCACAGATACGCAGTATTTT. It translates to CAWNRASTDTQYF.

This clonotype was counted between two and nine times. The chain's CDR3 is CAWSVLGLAGAWPYNEQFF. CDR3 bases: TGTGCCTGGAGTGTACTTGGACTAGCGGGAGCGTGGCCCTACAATGAGCAGTTCTTC. The chain is built from TRBV30 and TRBJ2-1; 13 bases fit TRBD2. Germline V lookup: CDR1 GTSNPN, CDR2 SVGIG (reference sequence). V gave up 0 bases and J gave up 2 bases; unmatched junction bases: 10. The CDR3 is 19 residues long.

This clonotype was seen at least ten times. This sequence joins TRBV7-6 and TRBJ1-1, with D hard to call. This CDR3 contains 13 residues. CDR1 and CDR2 from the germline V gene are SGHVS and FNYEAQ. V lost 6 bases and J lost 3, with 11 bases in between. CDR3 loop: CASSGAGYTEAFF. CDR3 sequence (DNA): TGTGCCAGCAGTGGAGCCGGGTACACTGAAGCTTTCTTT.

This clonotype was counted at least ten times. CDR3 DNA: TGTGCCAGCAGCGTAACCGGGACTAGCGTTTTAGATACGCAGTATTTT. This codes for CASSVTGTSVLDTQYF. The chain is built from TRBV11-2 and TRBJ2-3, with 10 nucleotides matching TRBD2. After removal of 5 bases from V and 5 bases from J, the junction contained 10 bases not matched to a gene. CDR3 length: 16 residues. Germline lookup yields CDR1 SGHAT and CDR2 FQNNGV. Drawing the rest from reference TRBV11-2 and TRBJ2-3, the complete variable domain is EAGVAQSPRYKIIEKRQSVAFWCNPISGHATLYWYQQILGQGPKLLIQFQNNGVVDDSQLPKDRFSAERLKGVDSTLKIQPAKLEDSAVYLCASSVTGTSVLDTQYFGPGTRLTVL.

This clonotype was seen at least ten times. The rearrangement joins TRBV14 to TRBJ2-1, with 7 bases matching TRBD2. CDR1 is SGHDN, CDR2 FVKESK, per germline. Trimming removed 0 bases from V and 2 bases from J; junction bases left unmatched: 7. CDR3 size: 17 residues. The CDR3 is CASSQEITSAPYNEQFF. The CDR3 nucleotides read TGTGCCAGCAGCCAAGAGATAACTAGCGCGCCCTACAATGAGCAGTTCTTC.

This clonotype appeared many times. The CDR3 bases are TGTGCCAGTAGTCCCCCAGCGAAAAGGGAGACCCAGTACTTC. Translated: CASSPPAKRETQYF. This chain uses TRBV19 with TRBJ2-5; no clear D. The CDR3 runs 14 residues. Germline V gives CDR1 LNHDA, CDR2 SQIVND (reference sequence). The V end was cut by 5 bases, the J end by 5 bases, with 15 bases between. Full variable domain (rest looked up from reference TRBV19 and TRBJ2-5): DGGITQSPKYLFRKEGQNVTLSCEQNLNHDAMYWYRQDPGQGLRLIYYSQIVNDFQKGDIAEGYSVSREKKESFPLTVTSAQKNPTAFYLCASSPPAKRETQYFGPGTRLLVL.

This clonotype was observed at least ten times. V is TRBV7-9 and J is TRBJ1-5, with TRBD1 matching 7 bases. Germline V CDR1 and CDR2: SEHNR, FQNEAQ (reference sequence). J was trimmed by 0 bases and V by 3 bases; bases with no gene match: 2. CDR3 length: 15 residues. The CDR3 is CASSFAGGSNQPQHF. The CDR3 DNA is TGTGCCAGCAGCTTCGCAGGGGGTAGCAATCAGCCCCAGCATTTT.

Remarks on this clonotype: A far larger clone lies a single base away; this is likely a read error. The chain couples TRBV2 to TRBJ2-1; unclear D gene. The V end was cut by 7 bases, the J end by 10 bases, with 20 bases between. The CDR3 is made up of 14 amino acids. Germline V gene lookup returns CDR1 SNHLY and CDR2 FYNNEI. CDR3 sequence: CASNNRGVFGEQFF. CDR3 bases: TGTGCCAGCAATAATAGAGGCGTTTTCGGCGAGCAGTTCTTC.

On this clonotype: This clone may be a read error of a much larger clone one base away. This chain uses TRBV10-3 with TRBJ1-5; D is unresolved. Trimming stripped 3 bases from V and 0 bases from J, with 15 bases between. This CDR3 spans 17 amino acids. Germline V gene data show CDR1 as ENHRY and CDR2 as SYGVKD. The CDR3 region has the DNA TGTGCCATCAGTGAACGGGCCGCGGGAGATAGCAATCAGCCCCAGCATTTT. Residues: CAISERAAGDSNQPQHF.

Note on this clonotype: This could be a read error, since a much larger clone is one nucleotide away. The chain is built from TRBV5-4 and TRBJ1-2, with TRBD1 matching over 7 bases. CDR3 length equals 15 residues. Germline V gives CDR1 SGHNT, CDR2 YYREEE (reference sequence). The DNA of the CDR3 is TGTGCCAGCAGCCGAACCGGACAGGAATGGTATGGCTGCACCTTC. This gives the protein CASSRTGQEWYGCTF.

Notes on this clonotype: The junction and the germline gene differ at one end; a read error may be behind it. The chain joins TRBV9 to TRBJ2-1, with 7 bases fitting TRBD1. CDR1 is SGDLS and CDR2 is YYNGEE in the germline V gene. The CDR3 extends over 14 amino acids. CDR3 residues: CASGSGGSFNEHFF. The CDR3 DNA reads TGTGCCAGCGGGTCAGGGGGTAGTTTCAATGAGCACTTCTTC.

This clonotype was counted ten times or more. The chain recombines TRBV28 with TRBJ2-7; no reliable D call. Germline CDR1 reads MDHEN; CDR2 reads SYDVKM. There are 11 residues in the CDR3. V was pared by 1 base and J by 12 bases, with 10 bases between. CDR3 sequence (DNA): TGTGCCAGCAGTTTATCGCTGCACCGGTACTTC. Protein product: CASSLSLHRYF.

In its sample, this clonotype was seen many times. V gene TRBV5-1 combines with J gene TRBJ2-1; D gene unclear. This CDR3 comprises 15 residues. Germline values: CDR1 SGHRS, CDR2 YFSETQ. V was trimmed by 0 bases and J by 6 bases, leaving 13 bases between them. CDR3 bases: TGCGCCAGCAGCTTGGCCGAACTACACACCAATGAGCAGTTCTTC. Protein: CASSLAELHTNEQFF.

This clonotype appeared many times. This chain links TRBV6-2 or TRBV6-3 with TRBJ1-1; D gene uncertain. The V and J ends lost 5 bases and 3 bases respectively, with 16 bases between them. Germline loops: CDR1 MNHEY, CDR2 SVGEGT. This CDR3 spans 15 amino acids. The CDR3 spells CASSEVRFLHTEAFF. The CDR3 region has the DNA TGTGCCAGCAGTGAAGTTCGGTTCCTCCACACTGAAGCTTTCTTT.

This clonotype was recorded many times. The junction does not match germline at one end; this may be a read error. The J gene is TRBJ1-5, the V gene TRBV20-1; D may be TRBD1 (6 bases). This CDR3 has 13 residues. Looked up from germline, CDR1 is DFQATT and CDR2 is SNEGSKA (reference sequence). In DNA form, the CDR3 reads TGCAGTACTAGAGGGGGAGGTGGGCAGCCCCAGCATTTT. Protein sequence: CSTRGGGGQPQHF.

This clonotype showed up many times. V and J are TRBV20-1 and TRBJ2-5, with D possibly being TRBD2 (5 bases). Germline V CDR1 and CDR2: DFQATT, SNEGSKA (reference sequence). V lost 3 bases and J 5 bases, leaving 16 bases between the germline ends. The CDR3 has 14 residues. As DNA, the CDR3 is TGCAGTGCTAGGCCCCCGAGGGCCGACGAGACCCAGTACTTC. It yields the protein CSARPPRADETQYF.

Ten or more counts support this clonotype. The V call is TRBV28, the J call TRBJ1-5; D possibly corresponds to TRBD1 (5 bases). Trimming removed 4 bases at V and 0 bases at J, with 10 bases between. The CDR3 is 15 amino acids. Looked up from germline, CDR1 is MDHEN and CDR2 is SYDVKM. The CDR3 here is CASSWSGASNQPQHF. In DNA, the CDR3 is TGTGCCAGCAGTTGGAGTGGGGCTAGCAATCAGCCCCAGCATTTT.

A remark on this clonotype: A far larger clone is only one base removed, so a read error is likely. J is TRBJ1-5 and V is TRBV6-2 or TRBV6-3; D is unclear. CDR1 and CDR2 from the germline V gene are MNHEY and SVGEGT. The CDR3 consists of 13 residues. V shed 5 bases and J shed 5 bases, with 10 bases lying between them. CDR3 loop: CASSGRRDQPQHF. The DNA of the CDR3 is TGTGCCAGCAGTGGGCGGAGGGATCAGCCCCAGCATTTT.

The chain recombines TRBV11-1 with TRBJ2-2, with D perhaps matching TRBD2 (5 bases). CDR3 length: 14 amino acids. The germline gives CDR1 SGHAT, CDR2 FQDESV (reference sequence). Trimming took 6 bases from V and 6 from J, leaving 14 bases between them. Here the CDR3 reads CASRPSEGAGELFF. The CDR3 bases are TGTGCCAGCAGACCCAGTGAGGGAGCCGGGGAGCTGTTTTTT.

There are many counts of this clonotype. The chain combines TRBV12-3 or TRBV12-4 with TRBJ1-2, with a weak D call TRBD1 (5 bases). This CDR3 contains 14 residues. The ends were cut back, 1 base at V and 5 bases at J, with 11 bases in the middle. This CDR3 reads CASSLEAGRYGYTF. The CDR3, as DNA: TGTGCCAGCAGTTTAGAAGCAGGGCGATATGGCTACACCTTC.

In this sample, this clonotype turned up many times. This chain links TRBV19 with TRBJ1-2; TRBD1 agrees at 8 bases. With 4 bases clipped from V and 0 bases from J, the junction kept 4 bases outside the gene matches. CDR1 and CDR2 (germline): LNHDA, SQIVND (reference sequence). The CDR3 is made up of 15 amino acids. CDR3 in DNA: TGTGCCAGTAGTACGCCGGGACAGGCTAACTATGGCTACACCTTC. This sequence encodes CASSTPGQANYGYTF. Full variable domain (rest looked up from reference TRBV19 and TRBJ1-2): DGGITQSPKYLFRKEGQNVTLSCEQNLNHDAMYWYRQDPGQGLRLIYYSQIVNDFQKGDIAEGYSVSREKKESFPLTVTSAQKNPTAFYLCASSTPGQANYGYTFGSGTRLTVV.

This clonotype was observed many times. The J gene is TRBJ1-5, the V gene TRBV20-1; D unclear. The V end lost 5 bases, the J end lost 3 bases, and 11 bases lay between the germline ends. Germline lookup yields CDR1 DFQATT and CDR2 SNEGSKA (reference sequence). This CDR3 is built from 13 residues. CDR3 bases: TGCAGTGCTGCACCCCACCACAATCAGCCCCAGCATTTT. The encoded protein is CSAAPHHNQPQHF.